This TCR beta chain was sequenced for a study of cytomegalovirus exposure and HLA in healthy donors. Study at large: As an earlier analysis found, some 180 million T cells yielded 117 million unique TCR beta sequences.

Germline V gene lookup returns CDR1 SGHRS and CDR2 YFSETQ. CDR3 length: 16 amino acids. The V gene end was trimmed by 4 bases and the J gene end by 4 bases; junction bases not matched to a gene: 3. The study's findings and limits: A link between a missense DCLRE1C variant and TCR beta V- and J-gene trimming emerged from a later analysis. 87-base-pair reads could not separate some V segments, including TRBV6-2 and TRBV6-3.

60 Vbeta and 13 Jbeta primers were used in PCR. Authors' data handling: Roughly 11 million shared chains were among some 80 million unique TCR beta chains counted in a later analysis. Method: immunoSEQ multiplex PCR; TCRdb's copy keeps in-frame clones and lacks some. Clone size and the V and J calls come from that table; the DNA yielded D and trimming. The sample has about 98,000 clones, roughly 80% seen once. As for this clone: Antigen unknown.

This receptor was obtained from a man aged 60 to 69 in good health and CMV-seropositive. The sample taken for sequencing was PBMCs. The chain has TRBV5-1 and TRBJ2-2, with 14 nucleotides matching TRBD2. The CDR3 nucleotides are TGCGCCAGCAGCCCCGGACTAGCGGGGGGCACCGGGGAGCTGTTTTTT. It translates to CASSPGLAGGTGELFF.